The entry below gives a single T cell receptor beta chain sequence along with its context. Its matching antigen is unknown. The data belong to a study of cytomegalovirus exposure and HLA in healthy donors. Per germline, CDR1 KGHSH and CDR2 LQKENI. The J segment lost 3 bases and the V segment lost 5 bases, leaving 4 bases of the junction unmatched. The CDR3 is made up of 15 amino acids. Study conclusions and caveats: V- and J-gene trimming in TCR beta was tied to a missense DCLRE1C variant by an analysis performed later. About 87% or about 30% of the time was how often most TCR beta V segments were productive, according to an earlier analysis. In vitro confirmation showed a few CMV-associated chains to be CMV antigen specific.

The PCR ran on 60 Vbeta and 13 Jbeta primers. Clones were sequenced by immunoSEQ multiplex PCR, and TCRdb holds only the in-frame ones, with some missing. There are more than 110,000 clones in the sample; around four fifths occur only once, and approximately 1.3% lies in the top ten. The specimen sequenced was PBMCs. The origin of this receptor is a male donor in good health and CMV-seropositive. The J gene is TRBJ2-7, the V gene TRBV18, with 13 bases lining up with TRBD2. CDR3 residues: CASSVGTSGNYEQYF. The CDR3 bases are TGTGCCAGCTCAGTGGGGACTAGCGGGAACTACGAGCAGTACTTC.